This T cell receptor (beta chain) was retrieved from a study of monozygotic twins with inflammatory bowel disease. Two nested PCRs, approximately 16 and 10 cycles, amplified TCRalpha and TCRbeta cDNA. With the 5' RACE reads reprocessed, TCRdb shows one record per CDR3 protein and no DNA. The sample's table shows approximately 85,000 distinct CDR3 sequences. Per germline, CDR1 DFQATT and CDR2 SNEGSKA (reference sequence). The CDR3 spans 14 residues. The gene calls are TRBV20-1 and TRBJ2-1. The TCR comes from a human donor with ulcerative colitis or Crohn's disease, or a healthy co-twin of an affected twin (not recorded which). Sequenced: blood. The CDR3 sequence: CSAPILWRYNEQFF.